The clone carrying this TCR beta chain appeared a few times. Its specificity is not known. Each CDR3 protein is one row after TCRdb ran MiXCR on the RT-PCR reads. The table lists roughly 700,000 distinct CDR3 sequences, about 15% of them singletons. Germline trimming cut 6 bases from V and 3 bases from J; bases unmatched to any gene: 2. Germline values: CDR1 DFQATT, CDR2 SNEGSKA (reference sequence). CDR3 length: 12 amino acids. This sample was taken from a study of response to subunit inactivated influenza vaccine. Study-wide results and limits: The authors offered the suggestion that each seasonal influenza vaccination recruits few new T cells.

The genes are TRBV20-1 and TRBJ2-5; 9 positions match TRBD2. The sequence was collected from a man aged 50 to 60 who received an inactivated influenza vaccine. The source material was PBMCs from blood, sampled roughly 2 weeks before vaccination. The CDR3 here is CSALAGEETQYF. The CDR3 bases are TGCAGTGCATTAGCGGGAGAAGAGACCCAGTACTTC.